A selection of T cell receptor beta chains follows, all from one sample in a study of radiation and T cells in renal cell carcinoma. Only in-frame clones appear in the TCRdb table, and some are missing; sequencing was by immunoSEQ multiplex PCR. The repertoire holds 120,000 or so clones, 70% to 90% seen once, with under 2.5% in the top ten. The input for sequencing was blood, taken from a patient whose treatment included radiotherapy and nephrectomy. The receptor set was obtained from a woman aged 55 to 70 with renal cell carcinoma. CDR3s include the opening cysteine and the closing phenylalanine or tryptophan. Fields, in order: J gene, clone size, D gene, V gene, CDR3 protein, CDR3 DNA. The D gene is left open where the match is weak. Rows may omit the clone size; those that give it use once, few, many or a size class.

>TRBJ1-5|-|-|TRBV30
CAWSVTTGSQPQHF
TGTGCCTGGAGTGTAACCACAGGTAGTCAGCCCCAGCATTTT
>TRBJ2-3|-|-|TRBV11-2
CASSLAPERTQYF
TGTGCCAGCAGCTTAGCCCCGGAGCGTACGCAGTATTTT
>TRBJ2-1|-|TRBD2|TRBV2
CASRLTSGGNNEQFF
TGTGCCAGCAGATTAACTAGCGGGGGCAACAATGAGCAGTTCTTC
>TRBJ2-7|-|-|TRBV2
CASMGNWGETQYF
TGTGCCAGCATGGGAAACTGGGGGGAGACGCAGTACTTC
>TRBJ2-1|few|TRBD1|TRBV18
CASSPPGQGSYNEQFF
TGTGCCAGCTCACCCCCGGGACAGGGGAGTTACAATGAGCAGTTCTTC
>TRBJ1-1|-|TRBD1|TRBV27
CASSPYAIVRDRGVRTEAFF
TGTGCCAGCAGTCCCTATGCGATCGTCCGGGACAGGGGAGTAAGAACTGAAGCTTTCTTT
>TRBJ2-1|-|-|TRBV30
CAWSVGSNEQFF
TGTGCCTGGAGTGTAGGTAGCAATGAGCAGTTCTTC
>TRBJ1-2|-|-|TRBV20-1
CSARGYYGYTF
TGCAGTGCTAGGGGTTACTATGGCTACACCTTC
>TRBJ1-5|-|TRBD1|TRBV6-6
CASSYRDRNQPQHF
TGTGCCAGCAGTTACCGGGACAGAAATCAGCCCCAGCATTTT
>TRBJ1-1|-|-|TRBV6-6
CASKDGGTYTEAFF
TGTGCCAGCAAGGACGGAGGGACTTACACTGAAGCTTTCTTT
>TRBJ1-5|-|-|TRBV4-1
CASSQNLGEGQPQHF
TGCGCCAGCAGCCAAAACCTCGGGGAGGGACAGCCCCAGCATTTT
>TRBJ2-5|-|-|TRBV20-1
CSAKNQETQYF
TGCAGTGCCAAAAACCAAGAGACCCAGTACTTC
>TRBJ1-3|-|TRBD1|TRBV6-1
CASSEHRAGGSGNTIYF
TGTGCCAGCAGTGAACACCGTGCAGGGGGCTCTGGAAACACCATATATTTT
>TRBJ2-1|-|-|TRBV7-3
CASSLRGSAGEQFF
TGTGCCAGCAGCTTAAGGGGTAGCGCAGGTGAGCAGTTCTTC
>TRBJ1-5|-|-|TRBV5-1
CASSFGGDQPQHF
TGCGCCAGCAGCTTCGGGGGCGATCAGCCCCAGCATTTT
>TRBJ1-1|-|TRBD1|TRBV28
CASSNPGQGPSTEAFF
TGTGCCAGCAGTAACCCGGGACAGGGTCCCAGCACTGAAGCTTTCTTT
>TRBJ2-5|-|TRBD2|TRBV9
CASSVGASGGAETQYF
TGTGCCAGCAGCGTAGGAGCTAGCGGGGGGGCCGAGACCCAGTACTTC
>TRBJ1-4|-|-|TRBV5-4
CASSLTGGGDEKLFF
TGTGCCAGCAGCTTGACAGGTGGGGGCGATGAAAAACTGTTTTTT
>TRBJ2-7|-|TRBD2|TRBV19
CASSREGEQYF
TGTGCCAGTAGTCGGGAGGGCGAGCAGTACTTC
>TRBJ1-2|-|-|TRBV7-3
CASSSSGRYGYTF
TGTGCCAGCAGCTCGTCGGGAAGATATGGCTACACCTTC
>TRBJ1-1|-|-|TRBV28
CASSSPGQNTEAFF
TGTGCCAGCAGTTCTCCGGGACAGAACACTGAAGCTTTCTTT
>TRBJ1-1|-|TRBD1|TRBV28
CASSVPTGGQNTEAFF
TGTGCCAGCAGTGTACCGACAGGGGGCCAGAACACTGAAGCTTTCTTT
>TRBJ2-7|-|-|TRBV7-3
CASSLPGHEQYF
TGTGCCAGCAGCTTGCCTGGGCACGAGCAGTACTTC
>TRBJ2-5|-|TRBD2|TRBV28
CASSPGPASGTEETQYF
TGTGCCAGCAGTCCCGGGCCAGCTAGCGGGACAGAAGAGACCCAGTACTTC
>TRBJ1-2|-|-|TRBV2
CASSEGNGYGYTF
TGTGCCAGCAGTGAAGGTAATGGCTATGGCTACACCTTC
>TRBJ1-5|-|TRBD1|TRBV28
CASSRGQGQSQPQHF
TGTGCCAGCAGCCGTGGACAGGGCCAATCTCAGCCCCAGCATTTT
>TRBJ2-5|-|-|TRBV27
CASSLGQQETQYF
TGTGCCAGCAGTTTAGGGCAGCAAGAGACCCAGTACTTC
>TRBJ2-7|-|-|TRBV5-4
CASSEQGGFDEQYF
TGTGCCAGCAGCGAACAGGGGGGGTTCGACGAGCAGTACTTC
>TRBJ1-6|-|-|TRBV19
CASSIGTVYNSPLHF
TGTGCCAGTAGTATAGGGACAGTCTATAATTCACCCCTCCACTTT
>TRBJ1-3|once|-|TRBV6-1
CATPSPIAGNTIYF
TGTGCCACCCCCTCCCCGATAGCTGGAAACACCATATATTTT
>TRBJ1-1|-|-|TRBV6-1
CASSEVEGITEAFF
TGTGCCAGCAGTGAAGTCGAGGGGATCACTGAAGCTTTCTTT
>TRBJ2-5|-|-|TRBV14
CASSRRGGAETQYF
TGTGCCAGCAGCCGTAGGGGGGGGGCTGAGACCCAGTACTTC
>TRBJ1-2|many|-|TRBV7-8
CASSPSDIWNYGYTF
TGTGCCAGCAGCCCTTCGGACATCTGGAACTATGGCTACACCTTC
>TRBJ2-6|-|-|TRBV28
CASGPRQPETGANVLTF
TGTGCCAGCGGACCGAGACAGCCGGAGACTGGGGCCAACGTCCTGACTTTC
>TRBJ2-5|-|TRBD2|TRBV28
CASGTSGGLETQYF
TGTGCCAGCGGCACATCGGGGGGGCTGGAGACCCAGTACTTC
>TRBJ1-2|-|-|TRBV9
CASSARDGYTF
TGTGCCAGCAGCGCAAGGGACGGCTACACCTTC
>TRBJ1-1|-|-|TRBV21-1
CASTPRQGCTEAFF
TGTGCCAGCACCCCTCGGCAGGGGTGCACTGAAGCTTTCTTT
>TRBJ1-2|-|-|TRBV7-2
CASSKSQGWGYTF
TGTGCCAGCAGCAAATCACAGGGCTGGGGCTACACCTTC
>TRBJ2-7|-|TRBD1|TRBV5-1
CASSSPGTGEGEQYF
TGCGCCAGCAGCTCCCCCGGGACAGGGGAGGGCGAGCAGTACTTC
>TRBJ1-2|few|TRBD1|TRBV9
CASSPPDRAYGYTF
TGTGCCAGCAGCCCTCCTGACAGGGCATATGGCTACACCTTC
>TRBJ2-4|-|-|TRBV7-2
CASSSLSGAKNIQYF
TGTGCCAGCAGCTCCCTCTCGGGGGCCAAAAACATTCAGTACTTC
>TRBJ1-6|-|TRBD1|TRBV28
CASSSSGQGGAPLHF
TGTGCCAGCAGTTCCTCAGGACAGGGTGGGGCACCCCTCCACTTT
>TRBJ1-1|once|TRBD1|TRBV7-9
CASSGQGGTEAFF
TGTGCCAGCAGCGGACAGGGGGGCACTGAAGCTTTCTTT
>TRBJ2-1|-|TRBD1|TRBV6-5
CASSRTPTGADEQFF
TGTGCCAGCAGTCGGACCCCAACAGGGGCGGATGAGCAGTTCTTC
>TRBJ2-7|-|TRBD2|TRBV7-3
CASSLMAGAYEQYF
TGTGCCAGCAGCTTAATGGCGGGAGCTTACGAGCAGTACTTC
>TRBJ1-2|-|-|TRBV6-6
CASSRQNYGYTF
TGTGCCAGCAGCCGACAGAACTATGGCTACACCTTC
>TRBJ1-3|-|-|TRBV28
CASSLGRGVLRNTIYF
TGTGCCAGCAGCCTGGGGAGGGGGGTCCTTAGGAACACCATATATTTT
>TRBJ2-3|-|TRBD2|TRBV9
CASSVVASGRDTQYF
TGTGCCAGCAGCGTAGTGGCCAGCGGGAGAGATACGCAGTATTTT
>TRBJ2-1|-|-|TRBV7-6
CASTQQDVSYNEQFF
TGTGCCAGCACCCAACAAGACGTCTCCTACAATGAGCAGTTCTTC
>TRBJ2-7|-|TRBD2|TRBV29-1
CSVPGLAGNEQYF
TGCAGCGTCCCGGGACTAGCCGGCAACGAGCAGTACTTC